These 19 T cell receptor beta chains were sequenced from one sample in a study of blood T cell repertoires in COVID-19. The protocol was immunoSEQ multiplex PCR, while the TCRdb copy is restricted to in-frame clones and leaves out a portion. The data show roughly 160,000 clones, roughly 84% seen once. The sample comprised peripheral blood. These receptors all stem from a man older than 75 with COVID-19, enrolled during active disease.

The chain has TRBV5-1 and TRBJ1-4, with 8 bases lining up with TRBD1. CDR1 SGHRS and CDR2 YFSETQ come from the germline V gene. The CDR3 loop spans 16 amino acids. Losses at the gene ends were 0 bases for V and 2 bases for J; bases not matched to a gene: 3. CDR3 nucleotide sequence: TGCGCCAGCAGCTTGGAGCCAGGGGGCACTAATGAAAAACTGTTTTTT. Translation gives CASSLEPGGTNEKLFF.

The chain has TRBV5-1 and TRBJ2-5, with D perhaps TRBD1 (5 bases). Trimming took off 5 bases at V and 5 bases at J, with 7 bases between the two ends. This CDR3 spans 11 amino acids. From germline, CDR1 is SGHRS and CDR2 YFSETQ. The CDR3 nucleotides are TGCGCCAGCAGACAGGCCGAGACCCAGTACTTC. Residues: CASRQAETQYF.

The chain employs TRBV6-2 or TRBV6-3 and TRBJ2-1; D is perhaps TRBD2 (6 bases). V shed 2 bases and J shed 8 bases, with 16 bases lying between them. This CDR3 has 15 residues. Germline V gene data show CDR1 as MNHEY and CDR2 as SVGEGT. The chain's CDR3 is CASSYPDYSNDEQFF. Here the CDR3 DNA reads TGTGCCAGCAGTTACCCGGACTATAGTAACGATGAGCAGTTCTTC.

This clone is a singleton in its sample. The rearrangement uses TRBV3-1 (or the pseudogene TRBV3-2) and TRBJ2-7; 8 bases align to TRBD2. CDR3 length: 16 residues. With 2 bases clipped from V and 2 bases from J, the junction kept 8 bases outside the gene matches. Germline V gives CDR1 LGHDT, CDR2 YNNKEL (reference sequence). The CDR3 DNA reads as TGTGCCAGCAGCCAAAATCCGGGACTAGGACCCTACGAGCAGTACTTC. Translated: CASSQNPGLGPYEQYF.

This chain uses TRBV27 with TRBJ2-2, with D perhaps TRBD1 (6 bases). Trimming took 2 bases from V and 7 from J, leaving 11 bases between them. Germline V gene sequence: CDR1 MNHEY, CDR2 SMNVEV (reference sequence). The length of the CDR3 is 14 residues. In nucleotides, the CDR3 is TGTGCCAGCAGTTTAGTAGAGGGGGTCGGGGAGCTGTTTTTT. Translating it yields CASSLVEGVGELFF.

The chain links TRBV28 to TRBJ1-2; TRBD1 agrees at 9 bases. Germline CDR1 MDHEN, CDR2 SYDVKM. This CDR3 has 15 residues. With V trimmed by 6 bases and J by 10 bases, 15 bases remained unmatched. The CDR3 nucleotides read TGTGCCAGCAGATTCGGGGACAGGGTAATCCGTGACTACACCTTC. Translating gives CASRFGDRVIRDYTF.

This chain links TRBV5-1 with TRBJ2-5; 7 nucleotides agree with TRBD1. Germline CDR1 reads SGHRS; CDR2 reads YFSETQ. The CDR3 has 14 amino acids. V was clipped by 1 base and J by 4 bases; unmatched bases: 4. CDR3 loop: CASSLQGVRETQYF. In DNA, the CDR3 is TGCGCCAGCAGCTTGCAGGGGGTACGAGAGACCCAGTACTTC.

The chain combines TRBV19 with TRBJ2-7; TRBD1 is a possible D gene (5 bases). Trimming took off 9 bases at V and 2 bases at J, with 14 bases between the two ends. This CDR3 is built from 13 residues. CDR1 and CDR2 (germline): LNHDA, SQIVND (reference sequence). In nucleotides, the CDR3 is TGTGCCAGCGGACACCACTCCGCCTACGAGCAGTACTTC. This sequence encodes CASGHHSAYEQYF.

The chain couples TRBV18 to TRBJ2-7; 8 bases are shared with TRBD1. Losses at the gene ends were 4 bases for V and 4 bases for J; bases not matched to a gene: 6. Germline V gene lookup returns CDR1 KGHSH and CDR2 LQKENI. The CDR3 sequence is 14 residues long. The CDR3 loop reads CASSLDRGEYEQYF. The CDR3 region has the DNA TGTGCCAGCTCACTAGACAGGGGTGAATACGAGCAGTACTTC.

The chain couples TRBV10-3 to TRBJ2-5; D is unresolved. The ends were cut back, 2 bases at V and 2 bases at J, with 12 bases in the middle. This CDR3 is built from 15 residues. In germline, CDR1 is ENHRY, CDR2 SYGVKD. CDR3 loop: CAISEGLGLQETQYF. CDR3 coding DNA: TGTGCCATCAGTGAGGGGCTTGGATTACAAGAGACCCAGTACTTC.

The V and J genes are TRBV5-1 and TRBJ2-5, with D hard to call. Trimming left V 6 bases short and J 9 bases short, with 21 bases between. This CDR3 is 14 amino acids long. The germline V gene encodes CDR1 SGHRS and CDR2 YFSETQ. The CDR3 DNA reads as TGCGCCAGCACCCCCTCACCTAGTGGTTCGGCCCAGTACTTC. Amino acid sequence: CASTPSPSGSAQYF.

This clone was seen a few times. CDR3 amino acids: CASRIKDMNTEAFF. CDR3 coding DNA: TGTGCCAGCAGAATCAAGGACATGAACACTGAAGCTTTCTTT. The V call is TRBV2, the J call TRBJ1-1, with D possibly being TRBD1 (5 bases). The V end was cut by 6 bases, the J end by 0 bases, with 11 bases between. In germline, CDR1 is SNHLY, CDR2 FYNNEI. This CDR3 has 14 residues. The variable domain in full, completed from reference TRBV2 and TRBJ1-1, reads EPEVTQTPSHQVTQMGQEVILRCVPISNHLYFYWYRQILGQKVEFLVSFYNNEISEKSEIFDDQFSVERPDGSNFTLKIRSTKLEDSAMYFCASRIKDMNTEAFFGQGTRLTVV.

The chain couples TRBV5-1 to TRBJ2-6; D is ambiguous. The CDR3 runs 15 residues. Trimming took off 1 base at V and 0 bases at J, with 5 bases between the two ends. CDR1 and CDR2 from the germline V gene are SGHRS and YFSETQ. The CDR3 loop is CASSLTYSGANVLTF. CDR3 nucleotides: TGCGCCAGCAGCTTGACCTACTCTGGGGCCAACGTCCTGACTTTC. The full variable domain, completed using reference TRBV5-1 and TRBJ2-6, is KAGVTQTPRYLIKTRGQQVTLSCSPISGHRSVSWYQQTPGQGLQFLFEYFSETQRNKGNFPGRFSGRQFSNSRSEMNVSTLELGDSALYLCASSLTYSGANVLTFGAGSRLTVL.

This chain links TRBV12-5 with TRBJ1-2; 7 bases fit TRBD1. The V and J ends lost 4 bases and 2 bases, in that order; junction bases with no gene match: 1. The CDR3 contains 13 residues. The germline gives CDR1 LGHNT, CDR2 FRNRAP. The CDR3, as DNA: TGTGCTAGTGGTTCGGACAGGAACTATGGCTACACCTTC. Translating gives CASGSDRNYGYTF.

This clone turned up a few times. The rearrangement uses TRBV28 and TRBJ1-4; possible D gene TRBD1, 5 bases. The CDR3 totals 16 residues. Trimming took off 4 bases at V and 5 bases at J, with 17 bases between the two ends. Germline V gene lookup returns CDR1 MDHEN and CDR2 SYDVKM. The CDR3 sequence is CASSWGLSGVNEKLFF. CDR3 bases: TGTGCCAGCAGTTGGGGCCTCAGTGGGGTGAATGAAAAACTGTTTTTT.

The CDR3 bases are TGTGCCAGCAGCGGCCAGGCTCAGGGGCTTCTGAACTATGGCTACACCTTC. This sequence encodes CASSGQAQGLLNYGYTF. The V call is TRBV4-2, the J call TRBJ1-2; the D gene is possibly TRBD1 (6 bases). V was shortened by 5 bases and J by 2 bases, with 21 bases between the two germline ends. CDR1 LGHNA and CDR2 YNFKEQ come from the germline V gene. There are 17 residues in the CDR3.

This sequence joins TRBV7-2 and TRBJ2-1; 9 bases fit TRBD2. J lost 8 bases, V lost 1 base, and 6 bases had no gene match. Germline lookup yields CDR1 SGHTA and CDR2 FQGNSA. CDR3 length: 15 residues. The CDR3 bases are TGTGCCAGCAGCTTAGGCGGGGGGGCTATTGATGAGCAGTTCTTC. It yields the protein CASSLGGGAIDEQFF.

V gene TRBV5-1 combines with J gene TRBJ2-7; perhaps TRBD1 as D (6 bases). Germline CDR1 and CDR2: SGHRS and YFSETQ. The CDR3 runs 15 residues. The ends were cut back, 0 bases at V and 2 bases at J, with 12 bases in the middle. Here the CDR3 DNA reads TGCGCCAGCAGCTTGGGAACAGGGTCCCCCTACGAGCAGTACTTC. Translated, it gives CASSLGTGSPYEQYF.

The CDR3 nucleotides read TGTGCCAGCAGTTACCGACAGGGCGGCTACACCTTC. Its translation: CASSYRQGGYTF. The chain recombines TRBV6-2 or TRBV6-3 with TRBJ1-2; 7 nucleotides align to TRBD1. V was clipped by 2 bases and J by 8 bases; unmatched bases: 2. Germline V gene sequence: CDR1 MNHEY, CDR2 SVGEGT. This CDR3 contains 12 residues.